The 26 T cell receptor beta chains in this list originate from one sample, sequenced in a study of siplizumab effects on memory and regulatory T cells. Assay: immunoSEQ multiplex PCR; the TCRdb copy retains only in-frame clones and omits some. The sample lists around 95,000 clones, 75% to 95% occurring once. Material: CD4+ T cells sorted from blood. The receptors derive from a human donor in good health.

This chain connects TRBV19 to TRBJ2-5; D possibly corresponds to TRBD2 (7 bases). In germline, CDR1 is LNHDA, CDR2 SQIVND (reference sequence). The V end was cut by 3 bases, the J end by 2 bases, with 13 bases between. The CDR3 consists of 15 residues. CDR3 coding DNA: TGTGCCAGTAGTATGGGAGGGGGGAGACAAGAGACCCAGTACTTC. Residues: CASSMGGGRQETQYF.

The gene calls are TRBV6-5 and TRBJ2-3; D ambiguous. The CDR3 is made up of 11 amino acids. With 6 bases removed from V and 4 bases from J, the gap between germline ends came to 5 bases. Germline V lookup: CDR1 MNHEY, CDR2 SVGAGI. The CDR3 sequence: CASRWSDTQYF. CDR3 nucleotides: TGTGCCAGCAGGTGGTCAGATACGCAGTATTTT.

This clone was counted a few times. The gene calls are TRBV7-2 and TRBJ1-5; a possible D gene is TRBD1 (6 bases). Per the germline V gene, CDR1 is SGHTA and CDR2 is FQGNSA. The ends were cut back, 2 bases at V and 4 bases at J, with 15 bases in the middle. The CDR3 is 16 residues long. The CDR3 sequence is CASSLLSQGQNQPQHF. Written as DNA, the CDR3 is TGTGCCAGCAGCTTATTATCCCAGGGGCAGAATCAGCCCCAGCATTTT.

The chain has TRBV7-9 and TRBJ1-2; 12 positions agree with TRBD1. The CDR3 runs to 13 residues. V shed 1 base, J shed 13 bases, and the junction held 4 bases outside the gene matches. Germline CDR1 and CDR2: SEHNR and FQNEAQ (reference sequence). CDR3: CASSLGDRGLLTF. The CDR3, as DNA: TGTGCCAGCAGCTTAGGGGACAGGGGGCTTCTCACCTTC.

This clone was observed once. The J gene is TRBJ2-2, the V gene TRBV18; TRBD1 might be the D (5 bases). The CDR3 contains 17 residues. Trimming pared 6 bases from V and 4 bases from J, leaving 21 bases between. The germline V gene encodes CDR1 KGHSH and CDR2 LQKENI. The CDR3 sequence: CASSPRDSLSITGELFF. The CDR3 nucleotides are TGTGCCAGCTCCCCCCGTGACAGCCTTTCGATCACCGGGGAGCTGTTTTTT.

This sequence joins TRBV7-2 and TRBJ2-7; D uncertain. The CDR3 runs 12 residues. CDR1 is SGHTA, CDR2 FQGNSA, per germline. Trimming stripped 0 bases from V and 5 bases from J, with 5 bases between. CDR3 nucleotide sequence: TGTGCCAGCAGCTTAGCTCGCCACGAGCAGTACTTC. It specifies CASSLARHEQYF.

The V call is TRBV27, the J call TRBJ2-2, with 7 nucleotides matching TRBD1. The CDR3 covers 14 residues. The V gene end was trimmed by 5 bases and the J gene end by 7 bases; junction bases not matched to a gene: 7. Germline assignment: CDR1 MNHEY and CDR2 SMNVEV (reference sequence). The CDR3 loop is CASSDRVRDGELFF. DNA of the CDR3: TGTGCCAGCAGTGACAGGGTCCGGGACGGGGAGCTGTTTTTT.

The chain joins TRBV18 to TRBJ2-1, with a possible D match to TRBD2 (6 bases). The length of the CDR3 is 15 residues. Germline CDR1 and CDR2: KGHSH and LQKENI. Trimming took 3 bases from V and 5 from J, leaving 14 bases between them. For the CDR3, the DNA is TGTGCCAGCTCACCCTTTGTGGGGGGAGACAATGAGCAGTTCTTC. This encodes CASSPFVGGDNEQFF.

The chain couples TRBV2 to TRBJ1-2; D is possibly TRBD1 (6 bases). The CDR3 contains 13 residues. The germline CDR1 and CDR2 sequences are SNHLY and FYNNEI. V was pared by 4 bases and J by 5 bases, with 11 bases between. As DNA, the CDR3 is TGTGCCAGCAGTGTCCGGACAGCTTATGGCTACACCTTC. It translates to CASSVRTAYGYTF.

The V and J genes are TRBV7-9 and TRBJ2-2; D may correspond to TRBD1 or TRBD2 (5 bases each). Trimming pared 6 bases from V and 7 bases from J, leaving 9 bases between. The CDR3 covers 12 residues. Germline V gives CDR1 SEHNR, CDR2 FQNEAQ (reference sequence). The CDR3 nucleotides read TGTGCCAGCAGAGGGACCGACGGGGAGCTGTTTTTT. Translating it yields CASRGTDGELFF.

This clone has more than one count but fewer than ten. The rearrangement links TRBV11-1 to TRBJ1-2; no clear D. Germline CDR1 and CDR2: SGHAT and FQDESV (reference sequence). The CDR3 is 12 amino acids. V shed 1 base and J shed 7 bases, with 7 bases lying between them. This CDR3 reads CASSLEGGGYTF. CDR3 nucleotide sequence: TGTGCCAGCAGCTTAGAGGGAGGTGGCTACACCTTC. The entire variable domain, with the rest obtained from reference TRBV11-1 and TRBJ1-2, is as follows: EAEVAQSPRYKITEKSQAVAFWCDPISGHATLYWYRQILGQGPELLVQFQDESVVDDSQLPKDRFSAERLKGVDSTLKIQPAELGDSAMYLCASSLEGGGYTFGSGTRLTVV.

This clone has just a few counts. The J gene is TRBJ1-1, the V gene TRBV7-9; D is uncertain. Trimming cost V 3 bases and J 6 bases, with 14 bases left between them. CDR3 size: 14 residues. Germline loops: CDR1 SEHNR, CDR2 FQNEAQ (reference sequence). Here the CDR3 DNA reads TGTGCCAGCAGCTTGGAGGGTACTCTTTCTGAAGCTTTCTTT. Protein: CASSLEGTLSEAFF.

V and J are TRBV10-3 and TRBJ2-3; 8 bases align to TRBD2. The trim removed 3 bases at V and 1 base at J, leaving 15 bases unmatched. The CDR3 contains 19 residues. The V gene's germline CDR1 is ENHRY and CDR2 SYGVKD. CDR3 loop: CAISDSPIGRGGGTDTQYF. The DNA of the CDR3 is TGTGCCATCAGTGATTCACCTATCGGCCGGGGGGGTGGCACAGATACGCAGTATTTT.

J is TRBJ1-1 and V is TRBV10-3; D remains ambiguous. This CDR3 spans 13 amino acids. Germline assignment: CDR1 ENHRY and CDR2 SYGVKD. CDR3 sequence reads: CGTVHRLNTEAFF. The CDR3 DNA reads TGTGGAACGGTCCACAGATTGAACACTGAAGCTTTCTTT.

The chain couples TRBV7-2 to TRBJ2-7; D unresolved. Germline CDR1 reads SGHTA; CDR2 reads FQGNSA. This CDR3 has 11 residues. The germline V and J ends were trimmed by 7 bases and 4 bases, with 8 bases remaining between them. CDR3 in amino acids: CASTQFYEQYF. CDR3 bases: TGTGCCAGCACCCAGTTTTACGAGCAGTACTTC. The entire variable domain, with the rest obtained from reference TRBV7-2 and TRBJ2-7, is as follows: GAGVSQSPSNKVTEKGKDVELRCDPISGHTALYWYRQSLGQGLEFLIYFQGNSAPDKSGLPSDRFSAERTGGSVSTLTIQRTQQEDSAVYLCASTQFYEQYFGPGTRLTVT.

This chain joins TRBV5-5 and TRBJ2-7; D not resolved. V was pared by 0 bases and J by 0 bases, with 4 bases between. CDR1 and CDR2 from the germline V gene are SGHKS and YYEKEE (reference sequence). The CDR3 sequence is 13 residues long. CDR3 sequence reads: CASSLGYSYEQYF. CDR3 nucleotide sequence: TGTGCCAGCAGCTTGGGCTACTCCTACGAGCAGTACTTC.

This chain uses TRBV5-5 with TRBJ2-1; the D gene is possibly TRBD1 (6 bases). The germline gives CDR1 SGHKS, CDR2 YYEKEE (reference sequence). Trimming took off 4 bases at V and 4 bases at J, with 12 bases between the two ends. This CDR3 is built from 14 residues. This CDR3 is CASSAGTQYNEQFF. The CDR3 DNA reads TGTGCCAGCAGCGCCGGGACACAGTACAATGAGCAGTTCTTC.

This chain uses TRBV11-2 with TRBJ1-6, with D possibly being TRBD1 (5 bases). Germline CDR1 reads SGHAT; CDR2 reads FQNNGV. The CDR3 totals 16 residues. V lost 0 bases and J 9 bases, leaving 15 bases between the germline ends. The CDR3 DNA is TGTGCCAGCAGCTTAGAGGCCAGGGCGACGGGTTCACCCCTCCACTTT. Its translation: CASSLEARATGSPLHF.

The rearrangement joins TRBV5-1 to TRBJ2-5; the D gene is possibly TRBD1 (5 bases). The CDR3 sequence is 13 residues long. V gave up 1 base and J gave up 4 bases, with 8 bases separating them. Germline V gene lookup returns CDR1 SGHRS and CDR2 YFSETQ. This chain's CDR3 is CASSLWQGETQYF. For the CDR3, the DNA is TGCGCCAGCAGCTTGTGGCAGGGAGAGACCCAGTACTTC.

The rearrangement links TRBV5-1 to TRBJ2-7, with 9 bases identical to TRBD1. Trimming took 3 bases from V and 7 from J; bases not matched to a gene: 11. Germline-derived CDR1 and CDR2 are SGHRS and YFSETQ. The CDR3 contains 15 residues. As DNA, the CDR3 is TGCGCCAGCAGCTGGAATATTGGACAGGGGCGGGAGCAGTACTTC. This gives the protein CASSWNIGQGREQYF.

This chain joins TRBV4-2 and TRBJ2-7; D remains ambiguous. V lost 0 bases and J lost 3, with 6 bases in between. Germline CDR1 and CDR2: LGHNA and YNFKEQ. The CDR3 contains 13 residues. The CDR3 coding sequence is TGTGCCAGCAGCCAAGATGGGATCTACGAGCAGTACTTC. Its protein is CASSQDGIYEQYF.

V gene TRBV4-3 combines with J gene TRBJ1-3, with D possibly matching TRBD1 (6 bases). The germline V gene encodes CDR1 LGHNA and CDR2 YSLEER. Trimming left V 1 base short and J 2 bases short, with 6 bases between. This CDR3 is 14 amino acids long. The CDR3 region is CASSQGTAGNTIYF. CDR3 in DNA: TGCGCCAGCAGCCAAGGGACAGCTGGAAACACCATATATTTT.

This clone was seen just once. The V call is TRBV6-1, the J call TRBJ1-5; D not certain. The CDR3 loop spans 12 amino acids. The germline V gene encodes CDR1 MNHNS and CDR2 SASEGT. Trimming removed 7 bases from V and 2 bases from J, with 6 bases in between. This CDR3 is CASKAGNQPQHF. The CDR3 nucleotides read TGTGCCAGCAAAGCGGGCAATCAGCCCCAGCATTTT.

The chain has TRBV30 and TRBJ1-1, with D unresolved. Germline V gene data show CDR1 as GTSNPN and CDR2 as SVGIG (reference sequence). The CDR3 has 11 residues. With 5 bases removed from V and 4 bases from J, the gap between germline ends came to 8 bases. The CDR3 sequence is CAWRITTEAFF. The CDR3, as DNA: TGTGCCTGGCGAATTACCACTGAAGCTTTCTTT.

The chain combines TRBV6-5 with TRBJ2-7; possibly TRBD2 for D (6 bases). The V gene lost 7 bases and the J gene lost 3 bases, with 10 bases spanning the gap. Per the germline V gene, CDR1 is MNHEY and CDR2 is SVGAGI. The CDR3 extends over 12 amino acids. The CDR3 DNA reads TGTGCCAGCACAGGGACTCTCTACGAGCAGTACTTC. Its translation: CASTGTLYEQYF.

This chain links TRBV7-2 with TRBJ1-1; D ambiguous. V was trimmed by 2 bases and J by 5 bases, leaving 15 bases between them. CDR1 SGHTA and CDR2 FQGNSA come from the germline V gene. The CDR3 sequence is 15 residues long. CDR3 nucleotides: TGTGCCAGCAGCTTACAGAGCCAATTAGGGACTGAAGCTTTCTTT. Residues: CASSLQSQLGTEAFF.